Listed here are 31 T cell receptor beta chains from one sample, sequenced in a study of T cell changes during pregnancy in multiple sclerosis. The protocol was immunoSEQ multiplex PCR, while the TCRdb copy is restricted to in-frame clones and leaves out a portion. The repertoire has about 52,000 clones, around 92% of them found once; the top ten carry 0.25%. The material sequenced was CD4+ T cells from peripheral blood mononuclear cells, taken in the third trimester of pregnancy. The origin of the receptors is a female donor with multiple sclerosis, enrolled in a pregnancy study.

The chain recombines TRBV14 with TRBJ1-5; 7 bases line up with TRBD1. Germline CDR1 reads SGHDN; CDR2 reads FVKESK. The CDR3 totals 14 residues. The trim removed 4 bases at V and 2 bases at J, leaving 2 bases unmatched. CDR3 amino acids: CASSPGTGNQPQHF. Here the CDR3 DNA reads TGTGCCAGCAGCCCGGGGACAGGCAATCAGCCCCAGCATTTT.

The V call is TRBV5-1, the J call TRBJ2-2, with a tentative D call TRBD1 (5 bases). V was shortened by 2 bases and J by 5 bases, with 10 bases between the two germline ends. The V gene's germline CDR1 is SGHRS and CDR2 YFSETQ. The CDR3 sequence is 14 residues long. The CDR3 region has the DNA TGCGCCAGCAGCTTCCCAGGGCGGACCGGGGAGCTGTTTTTT. Amino acid sequence: CASSFPGRTGELFF.

This clone was observed a few times. CDR3 amino acids: CASSEITEAFF. In DNA form, the CDR3 reads TGTGCCAGCAGTGAAATAACTGAAGCTTTCTTT. The rearrangement uses TRBV2 and TRBJ1-1; D is unresolved. The CDR3 has 11 residues. CDR1 is SNHLY, CDR2 FYNNEI, per germline. V lost 2 bases and J 5 bases, leaving 3 bases between the germline ends.

The chain has TRBV2 and TRBJ2-5; 11 bases are a match to TRBD2. The CDR3 is made up of 13 amino acids. With V trimmed by 6 bases and J by 5 bases, 2 bases remained unmatched. Germline V gene data show CDR1 as SNHLY and CDR2 as FYNNEI. CDR3 DNA sequence: TGTGCCAGCAGGGTAGCGGGGGGGGAGACCCAGTACTTC. Translating it yields CASRVAGGETQYF.

The gene calls are TRBV4-2 and TRBJ2-7; possible D gene TRBD2, 5 bases. The germline V and J ends were trimmed by 1 base and 5 bases, with 9 bases remaining between them. The CDR3 spans 13 residues. Germline V lookup: CDR1 LGHNA, CDR2 YNFKEQ. CDR3 amino acids: CASSQAWGDEQYF. For the CDR3, the DNA is TGTGCCAGCAGCCAAGCGTGGGGAGACGAGCAGTACTTC.

This clone showed up just a few times. This chain links TRBV28 with TRBJ1-4; D is possibly TRBD1 (6 bases). Deletions cut 6 bases from V and 3 bases from J, with 11 bases between. CDR1 MDHEN and CDR2 SYDVKM come from the germline V gene. This CDR3 spans 14 amino acids. DNA for the CDR3: TGTGCCAGCAGCCCCAGGGGTCCTAATGAAAAACTGTTTTTT. Its translation is CASSPRGPNEKLFF.

V usage is TRBV29-1 and J usage is TRBJ1-1; possible D gene TRBD1, 5 bases. There are 15 residues in the CDR3. Trimming removed 1 base from V and 1 base from J, with 13 bases in between. Germline CDR1 is SQVTM and CDR2 is ANQGSEA. In DNA, the CDR3 is TGCAGCGTTGAAGTACGTGGGGCAGCGAACACTGAAGCTTTCTTT. As protein: CSVEVRGAANTEAFF.

This clone appeared a single time. The CDR3 sequence: CASSLGFGGNTEAFF. DNA for the CDR3: TGTGCCAGCAGCTTGGGGTTCGGGGGGAACACTGAAGCTTTCTTT. The chain employs TRBV5-4 and TRBJ1-1, with D possibly being TRBD1 (5 bases). V was pared by 0 bases and J by 1 base, with 10 bases between. This CDR3 has 15 residues. Looked up from germline, CDR1 is SGHNT and CDR2 is YYREEE (reference sequence).

This rearrangement joins TRBV7-2 to TRBJ1-6; D unclear. Deletions cut 1 base from V and 7 bases from J, with 8 bases between. Germline lookup yields CDR1 SGHTA and CDR2 FQGNSA. This CDR3 spans 14 amino acids. In DNA, the CDR3 is TGTGCCAGCAGCTTAGAACAGCTCAATTCACCCCTCCACTTT. It translates to CASSLEQLNSPLHF. The full variable domain, its missing parts supplied by reference TRBV7-2 and TRBJ1-6, is GAGVSQSPSNKVTEKGKDVELRCDPISGHTALYWYRQSLGQGLEFLIYFQGNSAPDKSGLPSDRFSAERTGGSVSTLTIQRTQQEDSAVYLCASSLEQLNSPLHFGNGTRLTVT.

The chain joins TRBV9 to TRBJ1-5; D ambiguous. Per germline, CDR1 SGDLS and CDR2 YYNGEE. V was clipped by 3 bases and J by 1 base, with 5 bases between them. This CDR3 region has 13 residues. The CDR3 nucleotides read TGTGCCAGCAGCGCCGTCAGCAATCAGCCCCAGCATTTT. Residues: CASSAVSNQPQHF.

The V and J genes are TRBV9 and TRBJ1-2, with no clear D. V lost 4 bases and J lost 1, with 23 bases in between. From germline, CDR1 is SGDLS and CDR2 YYNGEE. CDR3 size: 18 residues. The CDR3 sequence is CASSFWEGIIPGNYGYTF. DNA for the CDR3: TGTGCCAGCAGCTTCTGGGAGGGAATAATCCCCGGTAACTATGGCTACACCTTC.

The chain has TRBV21-1 and TRBJ2-1; the table's TRBD1 call for D was not verified on the DNA. TRBV21-1 counts as a pseudogene. There are 16 residues in the CDR3. The CDR3 is CASSPTRTNSYNEQFF. The CDR3 bases are TGTGCCAGCAGCCCCACCAGGACAAATTCCTACAATGAGCAGTTCTTC.

A single count supports this clone. V usage is TRBV9 and J usage is TRBJ2-1, with 7 bases lining up with TRBD1. The germline V gene encodes CDR1 SGDLS and CDR2 YYNGEE. J gave up 4 bases and V 3 bases, and 4 bases lay outside the gene matches. This CDR3 comprises 14 residues. DNA for the CDR3: TGTGCCAGCAGCGCCCGGGACAGTTACAATGAGCAGTTCTTC. Its protein is CASSARDSYNEQFF.

The V gene is TRBV6-6, the J gene TRBJ2-2, with D hard to call. V was pared by 0 bases and J by 9 bases, with 11 bases between. Germline V gene lookup returns CDR1 MNHNY and CDR2 SVGAGI (reference sequence). The CDR3 covers 14 residues. The CDR3 reads CASSYSRLSWELFF. The CDR3 DNA follows: TGTGCCAGCAGTTACTCGAGATTGAGCTGGGAGCTGTTTTTT.

The chain is built from TRBV27 and TRBJ1-4; no definite D call. CDR1 is MNHEY and CDR2 is SMNVEV in the germline V gene (reference sequence). The CDR3 contains 14 residues. V lost 6 bases to trimming and J lost 5 bases, with 13 bases between them. This CDR3 is CASRPHGLNEKLFF. CDR3 DNA: TGTGCCAGCAGGCCACATGGACTGAATGAAAAACTGTTTTTT. Variable domain in full (rest from reference TRBV27 and TRBJ1-4): EAQVTQNPRYLITVTGKKLTVTCSQNMNHEYMSWYRQDPGLGLRQIYYSMNVEVTDKGDVPEGYKVSRKEKRNFPLILESPSPNQTSLYFCASRPHGLNEKLFFGSGTQLSVL.

The CDR3 DNA reads as TGTGCCAGCAGCCAAGATCTGTACAGCTATAATTCACCCCTCCACTTT. Translation gives CASSQDLYSYNSPLHF. The V call is TRBV14, the J call TRBJ1-6; D is unclear. Trimming removed 0 bases at V and 3 bases at J, with 9 bases between. Germline loops: CDR1 SGHDN, CDR2 FVKESK. This CDR3 comprises 16 residues. The variable domain in full, completed from reference TRBV14 and TRBJ1-6, reads EAGVTQFPSHSVIEKGQTVTLRCDPISGHDNLYWYRRVMGKEIKFLLHFVKESKQDESGMPNNRFLAERTGGTYSTLKVQPAELEDSGVYFCASSQDLYSYNSPLHFGNGTRLTVT.

The V and J genes are TRBV7-9 and TRBJ1-2; possible D gene TRBD1, 5 bases. Germline CDR1 and CDR2: SEHNR and FQNEAQ (reference sequence). The length of the CDR3 is 15 residues. With 5 bases removed from V and 0 bases from J, the gap between germline ends came to 13 bases. CDR3: CASSVDSPPNYGYTF. The CDR3 DNA follows: TGTGCCAGCAGCGTAGACAGTCCGCCTAACTATGGCTACACCTTC.

The V call is TRBV6-1, the J call TRBJ1-5; perhaps TRBD1 as D (5 bases). Germline lookup yields CDR1 MNHNS and CDR2 SASEGT. The CDR3 runs to 15 residues. The V end was cut by 4 bases, the J end by 3 bases, with 13 bases between. DNA for the CDR3: TGTGCCAGCAGTGTGAGCTCAGGGTTCAATCAGCCCCAGCATTTT. Translated, it gives CASSVSSGFNQPQHF.

This chain uses TRBV28 with TRBJ2-7; 10 nucleotides agree with TRBD1. With V trimmed by 7 bases and J by 0 bases, 3 bases remained unmatched. This CDR3 contains 14 residues. The germline V gene has CDR1 MDHEN and CDR2 SYDVKM. CDR3 sequence (DNA): TGTGCCAGCACCCGGACAGGGGGCTCCTACGAGCAGTACTTC. As protein: CASTRTGGSYEQYF. Combining the CDR3 with reference TRBV28 and TRBJ2-7 gives the whole variable domain DVKVTQSSRYLVKRTGEKVFLECVQDMDHENMFWYRQDPGLGLRLIYFSYDVKMKEKGDIPEGYSVSREKKERFSLILESASTNQTSMYLCASTRTGGSYEQYFGPGTRLTVT.

CDR3 nucleotides: TGCGCCAGCAGCTTGGCAGTAGCGGGGGGGAGAGAGACCCAGTACTTC. Its translation: CASSLAVAGGRETQYF. The chain couples TRBV5-1 to TRBJ2-5; 11 nucleotides agree with TRBD2. This CDR3 region has 16 residues. The J segment lost 4 bases and the V segment lost 0 bases, leaving 5 bases of the junction unmatched. Germline lookup yields CDR1 SGHRS and CDR2 YFSETQ.

This clone was counted a few times. The rearrangement joins TRBV19 to TRBJ1-1; 7 bases match TRBD1. The CDR3 is 17 amino acids. Germline V CDR1 and CDR2: LNHDA, SQIVND (reference sequence). J gave up 0 bases and V 6 bases, and 13 bases lay outside the gene matches. The DNA for the CDR3 is TGTGCCAGTAGAACCCCGAACAAGGGGGCTTTGAACACTGAAGCTTTCTTT. It is translated as CASRTPNKGALNTEAFF.

J is TRBJ2-4 and V is TRBV19; 7 nucleotides line up with TRBD2. Germline values: CDR1 LNHDA, CDR2 SQIVND (reference sequence). V lost 6 bases and J lost 7; bases outside the gene matches: 18. The CDR3 spans 17 residues. The CDR3 sequence: CASRSLAGELVRNIQYF. The CDR3 DNA is TGTGCCAGTAGAAGCCTTGCGGGAGAGCTAGTTAGGAACATTCAGTACTTC.

The rearrangement links TRBV29-1 to TRBJ2-5; 8 nucleotides line up with TRBD1. There are 13 residues in the CDR3. Losses at the gene ends were 6 bases for V and 5 bases for J; bases not matched to a gene: 8. Germline V gives CDR1 SQVTM, CDR2 ANQGSEA. CDR3 in amino acids: CSVPDRGWETQYF. The CDR3, as DNA: TGCAGCGTGCCCGACAGGGGTTGGGAGACCCAGTACTTC. The whole variable domain, remainder taken from reference TRBV29-1 and TRBJ2-5, is SAVISQKPSRDICQRGTSLTIQCQVDSQVTMMFWYRQQPGQSLTLIATANQGSEATYESGFVIDKFPISRPNLTFSTLTVSNMSPEDSSIYLCSVPDRGWETQYFGPGTRLLVL.

V is TRBV19 and J is TRBJ1-6; 7 bases map to TRBD1. Germline lookup yields CDR1 LNHDA and CDR2 SQIVND (reference sequence). This CDR3 is 15 amino acids long. The J segment lost 6 bases and the V segment lost 5 bases, leaving 7 bases of the junction unmatched. The CDR3 coding sequence is TGTGCCAGTAGTGCGGGACAGAGTATTAATTCACCCCTCCACTTT. Residues: CASSAGQSINSPLHF.

This clone was picked up one time. This sequence joins TRBV6-1 and TRBJ2-7; the match to TRBD2 covers 8 bases. The CDR3 is made up of 14 amino acids. V trimming: 2 bases; J trimming: 6 bases; junction bases outside the gene matches: 6. Germline V CDR1 and CDR2: MNHNS, SASEGT. The CDR3 DNA is TGTGCCAGCAGTGAAATCGGGGGGGATATCGAGCAGTACTTC. Amino acids: CASSEIGGDIEQYF.

The V call is TRBV7-2, the J call TRBJ2-1; D call uncertain. This CDR3 is built from 11 residues. CDR1 and CDR2 (germline): SGHTA, FQGNSA. V lost 3 bases and J 7 bases, leaving 4 bases between the germline ends. CDR3 nucleotides: TGTGCCAGCAGCTTTGTAAATGAGCAGTTCTTC. Translation gives CASSFVNEQFF.

The sample holds a few counts of this clone. The chain has TRBV5-4 and TRBJ1-3; tentatively, D is TRBD1 (5 bases). Per the germline V gene, CDR1 is SGHNT and CDR2 is YYREEE (reference sequence). Trimming cost V 0 bases and J 4 bases, with 11 bases left between them. The CDR3 spans 15 residues. CDR3 sequence (DNA): TGTGCCAGCAGCTTGGTAGGGGCGCTCGGAAACACCATATATTTT. It translates to CASSLVGALGNTIYF. The full variable domain, its missing parts supplied by reference TRBV5-4 and TRBJ1-3, is ETGVTQSPTHLIKTRGQQVTLRCSSQSGHNTVSWYQQALGQGPQFIFQYYREEENGRGNFPPRFSGLQFPNYSSELNVNALELDDSALYLCASSLVGALGNTIYFGEGSWLTVV.

CDR3 amino acids: CASSPPTGRTEAFF. The CDR3 DNA is TGTGCCAGCTCACCGCCGACAGGGAGGACTGAAGCTTTCTTT. The chain employs TRBV18 and TRBJ1-1; 7 bases are shared with TRBD1. The length of the CDR3 is 14 residues. Germline-derived CDR1 and CDR2 are KGHSH and LQKENI. V lost 3 bases to trimming and J lost 5 bases; unmatched junction nucleotides: 6.

V gene TRBV6-5 combines with J gene TRBJ1-1; D gene uncertain. V lost 6 bases and J lost 6, with 8 bases in between. The CDR3 covers 11 residues. In germline, CDR1 is MNHEY, CDR2 SVGAGI. CDR3 residues: CASSHGAEAFF. The CDR3 coding sequence is TGTGCCAGCAGCCACGGGGCTGAAGCTTTCTTT.

The J gene is TRBJ1-1, the V gene TRBV29-1, with D perhaps matching TRBD1 (5 bases). The germline gives CDR1 SQVTM, CDR2 ANQGSEA. The CDR3 has 15 residues. Trimming left V 1 base short and J 1 base short, with 13 bases between. This CDR3 reads CSVEAKWGQNTEAFF. The CDR3 region has the DNA TGCAGCGTTGAAGCCAAATGGGGCCAGAACACTGAAGCTTTCTTT.

This clone is a singleton in its sample. J is TRBJ2-1 and V is TRBV6-6; no clear D gene. CDR3 length: 12 residues. Trimming removed 5 bases at V and 8 bases at J, with 10 bases between. The germline gives CDR1 MNHNY, CDR2 SVGAGI (reference sequence). CDR3 loop: CASSSRGYEQFF. CDR3 nucleotide sequence: TGTGCCAGCAGTAGCCGCGGCTATGAGCAGTTCTTC.